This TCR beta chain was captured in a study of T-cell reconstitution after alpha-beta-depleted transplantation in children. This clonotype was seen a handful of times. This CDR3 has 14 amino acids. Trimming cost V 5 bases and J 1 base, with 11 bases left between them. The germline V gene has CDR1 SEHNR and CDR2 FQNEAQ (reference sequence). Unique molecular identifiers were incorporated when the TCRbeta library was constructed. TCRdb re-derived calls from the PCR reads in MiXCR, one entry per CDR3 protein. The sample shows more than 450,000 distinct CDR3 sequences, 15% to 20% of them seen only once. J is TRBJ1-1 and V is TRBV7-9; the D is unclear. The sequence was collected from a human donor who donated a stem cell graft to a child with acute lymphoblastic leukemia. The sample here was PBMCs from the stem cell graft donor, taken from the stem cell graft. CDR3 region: CASSGTRWNTEAFF. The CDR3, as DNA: TGTGCCAGCAGCGGAACAAGGTGGAACACTGAAGCTTTCTTT.